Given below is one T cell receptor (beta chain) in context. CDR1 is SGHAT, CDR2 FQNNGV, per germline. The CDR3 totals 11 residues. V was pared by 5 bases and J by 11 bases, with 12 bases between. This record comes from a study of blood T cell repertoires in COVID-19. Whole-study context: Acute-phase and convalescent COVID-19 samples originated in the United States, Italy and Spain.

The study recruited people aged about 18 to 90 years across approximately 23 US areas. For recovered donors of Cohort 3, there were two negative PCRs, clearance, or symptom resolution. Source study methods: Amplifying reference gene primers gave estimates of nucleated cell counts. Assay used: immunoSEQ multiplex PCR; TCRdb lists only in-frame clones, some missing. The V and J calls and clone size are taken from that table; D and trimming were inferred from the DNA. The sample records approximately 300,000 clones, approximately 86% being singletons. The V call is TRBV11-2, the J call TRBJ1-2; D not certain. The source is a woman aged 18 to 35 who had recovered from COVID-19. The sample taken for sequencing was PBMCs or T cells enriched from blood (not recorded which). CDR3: CASSQINGYTF. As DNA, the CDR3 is TGTGCCAGCAGCCAAATTAACGGGTACACCTTC. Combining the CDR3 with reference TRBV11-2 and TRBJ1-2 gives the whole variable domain EAGVAQSPRYKIIEKRQSVAFWCNPISGHATLYWYQQILGQGPKLLIQFQNNGVVDDSQLPKDRFSAERLKGVDSTLKIQPAKLEDSAVYLCASSQINGYTFGSGTRLTVV.